This T cell receptor beta chain was observed in a study of T-cell reconstitution after alpha-beta-depleted transplantation in children. CDR3 size: 14 residues. Trimming pared 10 bases from V and 0 bases from J, leaving 15 bases between. The authors prepared the TCRbeta library with unique molecular identifiers. One entry per CDR3 protein, called by TCRdb with MiXCR from the PCR reads. The top ten clones hold over 5.5% of a sample with approximately 240,000 distinct CDR3 sequences, approximately 9% of them seen once. Sequencing was performed on PBMCs from the stem cell graft donor, taken from the stem cell graft. The chain links TRBV12-3 or TRBV12-4 to TRBJ1-1; D remains unclear. The sequence came from a human donor who donated a stem cell graft to a child with acute lymphoblastic leukemia. This CDR3 reads CATSTRRMNTEAFF. Written as DNA, the CDR3 is TGTGCCACCTCGACAAGACGGATGAACACTGAAGCTTTCTTT.